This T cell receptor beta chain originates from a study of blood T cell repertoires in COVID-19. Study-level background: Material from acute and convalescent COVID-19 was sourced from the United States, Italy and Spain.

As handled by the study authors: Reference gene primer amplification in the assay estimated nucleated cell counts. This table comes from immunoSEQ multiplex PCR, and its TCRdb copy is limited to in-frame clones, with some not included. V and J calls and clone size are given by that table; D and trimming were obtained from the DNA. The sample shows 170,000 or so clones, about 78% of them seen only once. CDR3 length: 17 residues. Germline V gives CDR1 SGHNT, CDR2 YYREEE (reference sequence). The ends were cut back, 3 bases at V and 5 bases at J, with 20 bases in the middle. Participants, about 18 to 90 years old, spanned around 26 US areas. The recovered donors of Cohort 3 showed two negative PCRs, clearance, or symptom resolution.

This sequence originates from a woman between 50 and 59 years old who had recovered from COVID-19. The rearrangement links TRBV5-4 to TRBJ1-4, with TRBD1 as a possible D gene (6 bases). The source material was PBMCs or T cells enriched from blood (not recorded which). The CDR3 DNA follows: TGTGCCAGCAGCTCCAAAACTCAGGGGTGGTCGAATGAAAAACTGTTTTTT. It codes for CASSSKTQGWSNEKLFF.